A single sample is the source of the 22 T cell receptor beta chains below, sequenced in a study of glioma-infiltrating T cells. TCR alpha and beta CDR3 regions were amplified from RNA using iRepertoire nested multiplex PCR. From the multiplex PCR reads, TCRdb called clonotypes with MiXCR, one entry per CDR3 protein. The sample records 300,000 to 400,000 distinct CDR3 sequences, more than 35% being singletons. The sequenced sample consisted of glioma tissue, nonneoplastic brain tissue, or PBMCs (not recorded which). These receptors originate from a human donor with low-grade glioma or glioblastoma, undergoing nonglioma brain surgery, or in good health (not recorded which).

This clonotype was picked up many times. The chain joins TRBV20-1 to TRBJ2-3; D is unclear. V lost 1 base and J lost 2, with 4 bases in between. The CDR3 runs 12 residues. CDR1 is DFQATT and CDR2 is SNEGSKA in the germline V gene (reference sequence). The CDR3 is CSARVHTDTQYF. The CDR3, as DNA: TGCAGTGCTAGAGTCCACACAGATACGCAGTATTTT.

Concerning this clonotype: A much larger clone sits a single nucleotide away, making a read error possible. The J gene is TRBJ2-5, the V gene TRBV25-1; D may match TRBD1 or TRBD2 (5 bases each). The CDR3 length is 16 residues. Germline V CDR1 and CDR2: MGHDK, SYGVNS. CDR3 amino acids: CASSEGSGRDQEAQYF. Here the CDR3 DNA reads TGTGCCAGCAGTGAAGGGTCAGGCAGGGACCAAGAGGCCCAGTACTTC. The whole variable domain, remainder taken from reference TRBV25-1 and TRBJ2-5, is EADIYQTPRYLVIGTGKKITLECSQTMGHDKMYWYQQDPGMELHLIHYSYGVNSTEKGDLSSESTVSRIRTEHFPLTLESARPSHTSQYLCASSEGSGRDQEAQYFGPGTRLLVL.

This clonotype appeared many times. The J gene is TRBJ1-6, the V gene TRBV6-1; 7 bases are a match to TRBD1. The CDR3 consists of 16 residues. Trimming cost V 7 bases and J 5 bases; bases outside gene matches: 11. Germline CDR1 reads MNHNS; CDR2 reads SASEGT. The CDR3 bases are TGTGCCAGCACCCTCCTCGACAGGGAACATAATTCACCCCTCCACTTT. Translating it yields CASTLLDREHNSPLHF.

Of note for this clonotype: Relative to the germline gene, one junction end is altered; a read error may explain this. The rearrangement joins TRBV5-5 to TRBJ2-7; D unclear. This CDR3 is 14 amino acids long. CDR1 is SGHKS and CDR2 is YYEKEE in the germline V gene (reference sequence). CDR3 nucleotide sequence: TGTACCAGCAGCTTGCCCCCGTCCGGGTACGAGCAGTACTTC. This encodes CTSSLPPSGYEQYF.

This clonotype appeared a single time. The chain carries TRBV6-6 and TRBJ2-3, with TRBD2 as a possible D gene (5 bases). Germline CDR1 and CDR2: MNHNY and SVGAGI (reference sequence). V was shortened by 1 base and J by 1 base, with 12 bases between the two germline ends. This CDR3 has 16 amino acids. Here the CDR3 DNA reads TGTGCCAGCAGTTACTTCGTGGGTAGCGGCACAGATACGCAGTATTTT. The encoded protein is CASSYFVGSGTDTQYF.

V is TRBV4-1 and J is TRBJ2-4; no definite D call. The CDR3 runs to 15 residues. The V end lost 0 bases, the J end lost 7 bases, and 13 bases lay between the germline ends. Germline CDR1 and CDR2: MGHRA and YSYEKL. Here the CDR3 DNA reads TGCGCCAGCAGCCAAGAACCCCTACCAGTCAACATTCAGTACTTC. Protein: CASSQEPLPVNIQYF.

A note on this clonotype: One junction end disagrees with the germline gene, perhaps due to a read error. This rearrangement joins TRBV25-1 to TRBJ1-1, with 10 bases matching TRBD1. Per the germline V gene, CDR1 is MGHDK and CDR2 is SYGVNS. This CDR3 has 16 residues. The chain's CDR3 is CASPSGTGVMNTEALF. CDR3 nucleotide sequence: TGTGCCAGCCCCTCCGGGACAGGGGTTATGAACACTGAAGCTCTCTTT.

V and J are TRBV12-3 or TRBV12-4 and TRBJ2-7, with TRBD2 matching 7 bases. There are 16 residues in the CDR3. The trim removed 3 bases at V and 1 base at J, leaving 9 bases unmatched. The CDR3: CASSFLLGLLSYEQYF. As DNA, the CDR3 is TGTGCCAGCAGTTTCTTACTGGGACTACTTTCCTACGAGCAGTACTTC.

The chain links TRBV4-1 to TRBJ2-5; 10 nucleotides agree with TRBD2. V lost 4 bases, J lost 5 bases, and 4 bases stayed unmatched. The V gene's germline CDR1 is MGHRA and CDR2 YSYEKL. The CDR3 covers 14 residues. DNA of the CDR3: TGCGCCAGCAGCCTCCGACTAGCGGGTGAGACCCAGTACTTC. Its protein is CASSLRLAGETQYF.

The sample holds a few counts of this clonotype. J is TRBJ1-2 and V is TRBV29-1, with TRBD1 identical over 7 bases. The CDR3 is 13 amino acids. J was trimmed by 3 bases and V by 4 bases; bases with no gene match: 5. Germline assignment: CDR1 SQVTM and CDR2 ANQGSEA. The CDR3 protein is CSVAGGYYYGYTF. The CDR3 DNA follows: TGCAGCGTTGCAGGGGGATATTACTATGGCTACACCTTC. Full variable domain (rest looked up from reference TRBV29-1 and TRBJ1-2): SAVISQKPSRDICQRGTSLTIQCQVDSQVTMMFWYRQQPGQSLTLIATANQGSEATYESGFVIDKFPISRPNLTFSTLTVSNMSPEDSSIYLCSVAGGYYYGYTFGSGTRLTVV.

This clonotype was seen at least ten times. This sequence joins TRBV6-2 or TRBV6-3 and TRBJ1-1; 7 bases are shared with TRBD1. This CDR3 contains 13 residues. V gave up 4 bases and J gave up 4 bases; unmatched junction bases: 3. Germline CDR1 MNHEY, CDR2 SVGEGT. The DNA of the CDR3 is TGTGCCAGCAGTTTCTGGACAGGCACTGAAGCTTTCTTT. It is translated as CASSFWTGTEAFF.

The J gene is TRBJ2-7, the V gene TRBV7-8, with 8 nucleotides matching TRBD1. TRBJ1-2 matches the DNA end more closely, so the J call is doubtful. In germline, CDR1 is SGHVS, CDR2 FQNEAQ. This CDR3 has 14 amino acids. CDR3 sequence: CASSLGGQVYGYTF. For the CDR3, the DNA is TGTGCCAGCAGCTTAGGGGGACAGGTCTATGGCTACACCTTC.

This clonotype turned up a few times. This chain links TRBV18 with TRBJ1-1; possible D gene TRBD1, 5 bases. Germline CDR1 and CDR2: KGHSH and LQKENI. Trimming took off 3 bases at V and 0 bases at J, with 17 bases between the two ends. CDR3 length: 17 residues. CDR3 bases: TGTGCCAGCTCACCTGGGGGAGGCTGGAGATTGAACACTGAAGCTTTCTTT. Its protein is CASSPGGGWRLNTEAFF. Full variable domain (outside the CDR3, taken from reference TRBV18 and TRBJ1-1): NAGVMQNPRHLVRRRGQEARLRCSPMKGHSHVYWYRQLPEEGLKFMVYLQKENIIDESGMPKERFSAEFPKEGPSILRIQQVVRGDSAAYFCASSPGGGWRLNTEAFFGQGTRLTVV.

Remarks on this clonotype: A much larger clone lies one base from this, so it may be a read error. The genes are TRBV28 and TRBJ2-7; the match to TRBD2 covers 9 bases. The CDR3 extends over 14 amino acids. CDR1 is MDHEN, CDR2 SYDVKM, per germline. In DNA form, the CDR3 reads TGTGCCGGCAGTTTGGGACTAGCCTCCTACGAGCAGTACTTC. Protein: CAGSLGLASYEQYF.

Comment on this clonotype: This may be a read error: a much more frequent sequence differs by one nucleotide. The chain employs TRBV20-1 and TRBJ2-1; 8 positions match TRBD2. Trimming cost V 6 bases and J 12 bases; bases outside gene matches: 13. Per the germline V gene, CDR1 is DFQATT and CDR2 is SNEGSKA (reference sequence). This CDR3 region has 13 residues. The CDR3 sequence: CSAPGLGPVGQFF. In nucleotides, the CDR3 is TGCAGTGCCCCGGGACTAGGACCGGTAGGGCAGTTCTTC.

This clonotype was seen ten or more times. The chain recombines TRBV6-2 or TRBV6-3 with TRBJ2-2; D is unresolved. The germline V gene encodes CDR1 MNHEY and CDR2 SVGEGT. There are 15 residues in the CDR3. V was pared by 2 bases and J by 6 bases, with 13 bases between. The CDR3 reads CASSYGRAGSGELFF. The CDR3 DNA is TGTGCCAGCAGTTACGGCCGCGCAGGCTCCGGGGAGCTGTTTTTT.

As to this clonotype: Its ends do not fully match the called genes, so a read error is possible. The gene calls are TRBV27 and TRBJ1-1; D might be TRBD1 (5 bases). The CDR3 totals 14 residues. CDR1 and CDR2 from the germline V gene are MNHEY and SMNVEV (reference sequence). The CDR3, as DNA: TGTGCCAGCAGTGGAGGGACGGCGGGCACTGAAGCTTCCTTT. This codes for CASSGGTAGTEASF.

This clonotype was counted only a few times. The genes are TRBV25-1 and TRBJ2-5; a weak D match, TRBD2 (6 bases). Trimming cost V 4 bases and J 4 bases, with 10 bases left between them. CDR1 MGHDK and CDR2 SYGVNS come from the germline V gene. The CDR3 contains 13 residues. CDR3 in DNA: TGTGCCAGCAGTGGCCTGGAGGGAGAGACCCAGTACTTC. It yields the protein CASSGLEGETQYF.

The V call is TRBV20-1, the J call TRBJ2-5; TRBD2 agrees at 8 bases. The CDR3 runs 15 residues. Germline V CDR1 and CDR2: DFQATT, SNEGSKA (reference sequence). V lost 7 bases and J lost 6; bases outside the gene matches: 16. CDR3 sequence reads: CSVSGTGRAEKTQYF. CDR3 DNA: TGCAGTGTTAGCGGGACCGGGAGGGCCGAAAAGACCCAGTACTTC.

For this clonotype: The germline gene is not matched at one end of the junction; a read error may be the cause. The rearrangement uses TRBV4-2 and TRBJ1-1; 8 positions agree with TRBD1. This CDR3 is built from 16 residues. Germline V gene data show CDR1 as LGHNA and CDR2 as YNFKEQ. CDR3 protein: CASSQDGQGLNTKAFF. The CDR3 nucleotides are TGTGCCAGCAGCCAAGATGGACAGGGATTGAACACTAAAGCTTTCTTT.

With regard to this clonotype: One end of the junction does not line up with germline, which may come from a read error. The J gene is TRBJ2-3, the V gene TRBV20-1, with D perhaps matching TRBD2 (6 bases). Germline-derived CDR1 and CDR2 are DFQATT and SNEGSKA (reference sequence). The CDR3 is 13 residues long. The CDR3 sequence is CSAIVRESDMQYF. The CDR3 bases are TGCAGTGCTATTGTACGGGAGTCAGATATGCAGTATTTT.

This sequence joins TRBV19 and TRBJ1-1; possible D gene TRBD1, 6 bases. CDR1 is LNHDA, CDR2 SQIVND, per germline (reference sequence). The CDR3 is 12 residues long. CDR3 region: CATYEGGTEAFF. In DNA, the CDR3 is TGTGCTACGTACGAGGGGGGGACTGAAGCTTTCTTT.